This is a list of T cell receptor beta chains from one sample in a study of cytomegalovirus exposure and HLA in healthy donors. The assay was immunoSEQ multiplex PCR, and TCRdb's table has in-frame clones only and misses some. The sample consists of some 55,000 clones, just under 85% of them appearing once. Sample: PBMCs. These receptors all come from a man aged 40-49 years in good health and CMV-seronegative. Each CDR3 is given with its conserved first and last residue. D genes are given only for firm matches. Clone sizes are given selectively: once, few, many, or a class where the clone is expanded.

D gene,V gene,clone size,J gene,CDR3 protein,CDR3 DNA
.,TRBV6-6,.,TRBJ2-1,CASSRGYEQFF,TGTGCCAGCAGTCGGGGTTATGAGCAGTTCTTC
TRBD1,TRBV7-9,.,TRBJ2-4,CASSLAPGQGENIQYF,TGTGCCAGCAGCTTAGCCCCGGGACAGGGTGAAAACATTCAGTACTTC
TRBD2,TRBV5-1,.,TRBJ2-1,CASSPPTSVLNEQFF,TGCGCCAGCAGCCCCCCGACTAGCGTCCTTAATGAGCAGTTCTTC
TRBD1,TRBV11-3,.,TRBJ2-5,CASSLGRQGQETQYF,TGTGCCAGCAGCTTAGGGAGACAGGGACAAGAGACCCAGTACTTC
.,TRBV28,.,TRBJ1-2,CASSSTGIANYGYTF,TGTGCCAGCAGCTCAACGGGTATAGCTAACTATGGCTACACCTTC
.,TRBV5-4,.,TRBJ1-2,CASSLSQNYGYTF,TGTGCCAGCAGCTTGTCACAAAACTATGGCTACACCTTC
TRBD1,TRBV11-2,.,TRBJ1-3,CASSLDRGLGNTIYF,TGTGCCAGCAGCTTAGACAGGGGGCTTGGAAACACCATATATTTT
TRBD1,TRBV4-1,.,TRBJ1-2,CASSQLQGIDGYTF,TGCGCCAGCAGCCAGTTACAGGGGATTGATGGCTACACCTTC
.,TRBV21-1,.,TRBJ1-6,CASSKIGTGRHSYNSPLHF,TGTGCCAGCAGCAAAATAGGGACAGGGCGACACTCCTATAATTCACCCCTCCACTTT
.,TRBV19,.,TRBJ2-1,CASTTLTRTESSYNEQFF,TGTGCCAGTACCACACTGACACGGACTGAGAGCTCCTACAATGAGCAGTTCTTC
.,TRBV30,.,TRBJ2-5,CAWSVDRLGETQYF,TGTGCCTGGAGTGTCGACAGGCTGGGAGAGACCCAGTACTTC
TRBD1,TRBV6-6,.,TRBJ2-5,CASTDRVGETQYF,TGTGCCAGCACGGACAGGGTGGGGGAGACCCAGTACTTC
.,TRBV5-6,once,TRBJ2-3,CASSSESSTDTQYF,TGTGCCAGCAGCTCCGAGAGCAGCACAGATACGCAGTATTTT
.,TRBV4-3,.,TRBJ1-1,CASSQATGLTEAFF,TGCGCCAGCAGCCAGGCCACAGGGCTCACTGAAGCTTTCTTT
.,TRBV5-8,.,TRBJ2-1,CASSHSTGHYNEQFF,TGTGCCAGCAGCCACAGTACAGGGCACTACAATGAGCAGTTCTTC
.,TRBV5-1,.,TRBJ2-7,CASSLEGVERAF,TGCGCCAGCAGCTTGGAGGGGGTCGAAAGGGCTTTC
TRBD1,TRBV11-2,.,TRBJ2-7,CASSDGQGSYEQYF,TGTGCCAGCAGCGACGGACAGGGCTCCTACGAGCAGTACTTC
.,TRBV11-3,.,TRBJ1-1,CASSSAGQTNTEAFF,TGTGCCAGCAGCTCGGCCGGACAGACGAACACTGAAGCTTTCTTT
.,TRBV5-1,once,TRBJ2-5,CASSLEPQETQYF,TGCGCCAGCAGCTTGGAGCCCCAAGAGACCCAGTACTTC
.,TRBV18,.,TRBJ2-1,CASSPGPQGRSSYNEQFF,TGTGCCAGCTCACCGGGTCCCCAGGGCCGGAGCTCCTACAATGAGCAGTTCTTC
TRBD2,TRBV19,.,TRBJ2-7,CASSIEPPGTSGVRGYEQYF,TGTGCCAGTAGTATAGAGCCCCCCGGGACTAGCGGGGTTAGAGGTTACGAGCAGTACTTC
.,TRBV7-8,.,TRBJ1-6,CASSLELSGGGAYNSPLHF,TGTGCCAGCAGCTTAGAACTATCGGGCGGGGGCGCGTATAATTCACCCCTCCACTTT
.,TRBV6-6,few,TRBJ2-4,CASSGTDSKNIQYF,TGTGCCAGCAGTGGGACTGATTCCAAAAACATTCAGTACTTC
.,TRBV4-1,.,TRBJ2-1,CASSQVGGMQFF,TGCGCCAGCAGCCAAGTAGGGGGTATGCAGTTCTTC
.,TRBV6-1,.,TRBJ2-5,CASSEGQAHGGKTQYF,TGTGCCAGCAGTGAAGGCCAGGCCCATGGAGGAAAGACCCAGTACTTC
.,TRBV7-9,once,TRBJ2-7,CASSPLRSYEQYF,TGTGCCAGCAGCCCTTTGAGATCCTACGAGCAGTACTTC
TRBD1,TRBV2,.,TRBJ1-4,CASSAQTGSEKLFF,TGTGCCAGCAGTGCACAGACAGGGAGTGAAAAACTGTTTTTT
TRBD2,TRBV5-1,.,TRBJ2-1,CASSSSGGSYNEQFF,TGCGCCAGCAGCAGCAGCGGGGGATCCTACAATGAGCAGTTCTTC
TRBD1,TRBV7-9,once,TRBJ1-1,CASSLETGGTEAFF,TGTGCCAGCAGCTTAGAGACAGGGGGCACTGAAGCTTTCTTT
TRBD1,TRBV7-2,.,TRBJ1-1,CASSSRTGWDTEAFF,TGTGCCAGCAGCTCAAGGACAGGGTGGGACACTGAAGCTTTCTTT
.,TRBV29-1,.,TRBJ2-3,CSVQPVTTDTQYF,TGCAGCGTTCAACCGGTTACCACAGATACGCAGTATTTT
.,TRBV5-1,.,TRBJ1-1,CASSSAQLGGNTEAFF,TGCGCCAGCAGCTCGGCCCAGCTAGGGGGGAACACTGAAGCTTTCTTT
.,TRBV6-1,once,TRBJ1-4,CASGGTRNEKLFF,TGTGCCAGCGGAGGCACTAGAAATGAAAAACTGTTTTTT
.,TRBV27,few,TRBJ2-3,CASSSELAMGTDTQYF,TGTGCCAGCAGTTCCGAACTAGCTATGGGCACAGATACGCAGTATTTT
.,TRBV21-1,.,TRBJ1-5,CASSRSGVYAGQPQHF,TGTGCCAGCAGCCGGAGCGGGGTATATGCGGGCCAGCCCCAGCATTTT
.,TRBV10-3,.,TRBJ2-5,CAISLRGKGSRQETQYF,TGTGCCATCAGTTTAAGAGGGAAAGGGAGCAGGCAAGAGACCCAGTACTTC
.,TRBV9,.,TRBJ2-3,CASSLLGSWKDTQYF,TGTGCCAGCAGCTTACTAGGTTCGTGGAAAGATACGCAGTATTTT
TRBD1,TRBV10-3,.,TRBJ1-6,CAISDGQGVLNPLHF,TGTGCCATCAGTGATGGCCAGGGGGTATTGAATCCCCTCCACTTT
TRBD1,TRBV6-1,.,TRBJ2-7,CAHKGQGAYEQYF,TGTGCCCACAAAGGACAGGGGGCCTACGAGCAGTACTTC
.,TRBV29-1,.,TRBJ2-3,CSVVRGPDTQYF,TGCAGCGTTGTCAGGGGCCCAGATACGCAGTATTTT
.,TRBV5-1,once,TRBJ2-5,CASSEPDSKETQYF,TGCGCCAGCAGCGAACCGGACAGCAAAGAGACCCAGTACTTC
.,TRBV2,.,TRBJ1-1,CASTVQANTEAFF,TGTGCCAGCACGGTACAGGCTAACACTGAAGCTTTCTTT
TRBD1,TRBV5-4,.,TRBJ1-1,CASSLGQGASIFF,TGTGCCAGCAGCTTGGGACAGGGGGCGAGCATTTTCTTT
TRBD1,TRBV7-2,.,TRBJ1-5,CASSLVGTGTDQPQHF,TGTGCCAGCAGCTTGGTTGGGACAGGGACAGATCAGCCCCAGCATTTT
.,TRBV10-1,.,TRBJ2-1,CASRGCGNSYNEQFF,TGCGCCAGCCGGGGGTGTGGGAACTCCTACAATGAGCAGTTCTTC
TRBD1,TRBV11-2,.,TRBJ2-2,CASSRRGTGDTGELFF,TGTGCCAGCAGCCGAAGAGGGACAGGGGACACCGGGGAGCTGTTTTTT
TRBD1,TRBV10-1,.,TRBJ1-1,CASITRRGMNTEAFF,TGCGCCAGCATCACACGCAGGGGGATGAACACTGAAGCTTTCTTT
.,TRBV10-3,.,TRBJ1-3,CAITLLLGGAGNTIYF,TGTGCCATCACCTTATTACTGGGGGGAGCAGGGAACACCATATATTTT
TRBD1,TRBV5-1,.,TRBJ1-2,CASSGTGGDHGYTF,TGCGCCAGCAGCGGGACAGGGGGGGACCATGGCTACACCTTC
.,TRBV6-1,few,TRBJ1-1,CASNPTGWSEAFF,TGTGCCAGCAACCCGACAGGCTGGTCTGAAGCTTTCTTT
TRBD1,TRBV27,few,TRBJ2-7,CASSLHTPGGNVEQYF,TGTGCCAGCAGTTTACACACCCCAGGGGGCAATGTAGAGCAGTACTTC
TRBD1,TRBV2,.,TRBJ1-6,CASSEGRGTPNSPLHF,TGTGCCAGCAGTGAGGGCAGGGGGACACCAAATTCACCCCTCCACTTT
.,TRBV7-8,.,TRBJ2-6,CASSLARALLTGANVLTF,TGTGCCAGCAGCTTAGCGCGCGCACTACTAACCGGGGCCAACGTCCTGACTTTC
TRBD1,TRBV27,.,TRBJ2-2,CASRPFTGTGDTGELFF,TGTGCCAGCAGGCCTTTTACCGGGACAGGGGACACCGGGGAGCTGTTTTTT
TRBD2,TRBV6-5,once,TRBJ2-1,CASSSTGLATYNEQFF,TGTGCCAGCAGTTCAACGGGACTAGCTACTTACAATGAGCAGTTCTTC